Sequencing of this T cell receptor (beta chain) was carried out in a study of blood T cell repertoires in COVID-19 (TCRdb year 2020). Describing the broader study: Collaborator samples came from the United States, Italy and Spain and covered acute and convalescent phases of COVID-19. The sample metadata nearly always contained a de-identified subject ID, COVID-19 status, age in years and sex. The samples were drawn from two sources: the first 160 participants of the ongoing ImmuneRACE study, and 950 to 1,500 subjects contributed by 6 global collaborators. Where HLA class I and class II types were available, the types were taken from metadata supplied by the sample provider, not from assay-based typing. The prospective study material was composed of cDNA or gDNA derived from T cells, B-cell-depleted T cells, or PBMCs. The repertoires were released in a freely available public database meant as a resource for research on the immune response to SARS-CoV-2. The dataset comprised deeply sampled blood TCRbeta repertoires from subjects exposed to, actively infected with, or recovered from COVID-19.

One collaborating source in Seattle enrolled patients while the patients were actively infected and followed the patients over time throughout the course of disease. Each collaborating institution followed its own protocols to collect whole blood in K2EDTA tubes. For TCRbeta analysis, collaborators shipped samples in one of three forms: frozen whole blood, isolated PBMCs, or DNA extracted from either of those sample types. Here is what the overall study found, with its caveats: The quantity of clinical and demographic metadata differed by source and by participant and was supplied without curation.

About this clone: Its antigen specificity is not known. Within one base of it there is no much larger clone, and no base qualities were kept.

TCRbeta CDR3 regions were amplified from genomic DNA by means of the immunoSEQ Assay, a bias-controlled multiplex PCR. As for how the authors treated the data: Nucleated cell counts per sample were estimated from amplification of reference gene primers within the assay. To quantify the absolute abundance of each unique TCRbeta CDR3 rearrangement, sequence reads were collapsed and filtered. For each sample, productive Simpson clonality was calculated as the square root of Simpson's diversity index over productive rearrangements. The table was pulled from immuneACCESS by TCRdb, which kept in-frame rearrangements only. Such tables lose some clones; where checked, under half of the loss comes from unresolved V genes, and the rest has no known cause. The DNA gave D and trimming, while V, J and clone size come from that table. The sample data list under 150,000 clones, and around 83% of these were observed just once. About 5.5% of the sample is taken by the ten largest.

The CDR3 holds 18 amino acids from the cysteine to the phenylalanine. Left in the record is the CDR3 DNA by itself, 54 bases read in frame from the first base. CDR1 and CDR2, looked up from the germline V gene, are SGHAT and FQNNGV. V ends up 3 bases short and J 3 bases short, with an unmatched junction base count of 10. Sequenced sample: peripheral blood. The sequence came from an older woman with COVID-19, enrolled during active disease. This receptor chain uses TRBV11-2 and TRBJ2-3; 12 bases in the middle match TRBD2. The DNA reads as follows: TGTGCCAGCAGCTTTCCGGGACTAGCGGGTTATGTAACAGATACGCAGTATTTT. Its product reads: CASSFPGLAGYVTDTQYF.